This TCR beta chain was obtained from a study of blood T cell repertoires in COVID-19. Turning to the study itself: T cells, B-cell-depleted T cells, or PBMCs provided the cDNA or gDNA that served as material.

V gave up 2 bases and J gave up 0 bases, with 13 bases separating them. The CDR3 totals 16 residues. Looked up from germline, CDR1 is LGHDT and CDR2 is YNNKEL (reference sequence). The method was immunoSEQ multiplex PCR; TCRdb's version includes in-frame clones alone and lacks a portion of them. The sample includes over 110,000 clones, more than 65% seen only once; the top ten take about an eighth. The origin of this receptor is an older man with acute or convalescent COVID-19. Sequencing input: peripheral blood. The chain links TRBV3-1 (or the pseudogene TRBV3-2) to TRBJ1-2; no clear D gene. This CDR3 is CASSQKPTPANYGYTF. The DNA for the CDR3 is TGTGCCAGCAGCCAAAAACCCACACCAGCTAACTATGGCTACACCTTC.